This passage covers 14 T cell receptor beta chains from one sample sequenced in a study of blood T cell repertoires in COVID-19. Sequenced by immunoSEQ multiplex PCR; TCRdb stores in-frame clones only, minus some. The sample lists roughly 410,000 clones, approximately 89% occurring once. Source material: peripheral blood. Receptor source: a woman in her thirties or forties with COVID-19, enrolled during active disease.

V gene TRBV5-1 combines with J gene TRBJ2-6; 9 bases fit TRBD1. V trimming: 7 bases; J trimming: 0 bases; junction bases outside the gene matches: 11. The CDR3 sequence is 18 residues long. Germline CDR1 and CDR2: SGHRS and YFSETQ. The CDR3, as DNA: TGCGCCAGCGGTCCTCCGGACAGGGGCCTCTCTGGGGCCAACGTCCTGACTTTC. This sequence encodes CASGPPDRGLSGANVLTF. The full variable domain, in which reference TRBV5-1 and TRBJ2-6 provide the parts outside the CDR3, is KAGVTQTPRYLIKTRGQQVTLSCSPISGHRSVSWYQQTPGQGLQFLFEYFSETQRNKGNFPGRFSGRQFSNSRSEMNVSTLELGDSALYLCASGPPDRGLSGANVLTFGAGSRLTVL.

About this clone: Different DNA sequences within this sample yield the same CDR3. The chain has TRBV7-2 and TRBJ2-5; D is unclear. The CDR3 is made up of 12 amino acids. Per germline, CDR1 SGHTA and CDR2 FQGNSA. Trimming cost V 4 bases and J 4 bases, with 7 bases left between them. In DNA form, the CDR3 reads TGTGCCAGCAGCTACGGTGGAGAGACCCAGTACTTC. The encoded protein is CASSYGGETQYF.

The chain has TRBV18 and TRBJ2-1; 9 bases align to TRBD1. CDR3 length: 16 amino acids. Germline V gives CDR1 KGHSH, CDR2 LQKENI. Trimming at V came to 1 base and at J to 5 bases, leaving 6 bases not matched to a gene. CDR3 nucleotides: TGTGCCAGCTCACCACTGGGACAGGGAACCCACAATGAGCAGTTCTTC. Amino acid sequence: CASSPLGQGTHNEQFF.

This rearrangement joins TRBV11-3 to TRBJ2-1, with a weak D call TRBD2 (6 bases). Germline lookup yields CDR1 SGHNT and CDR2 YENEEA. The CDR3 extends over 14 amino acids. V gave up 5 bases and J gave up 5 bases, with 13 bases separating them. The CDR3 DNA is TGTGCCAGCAGCCTCGGGGGATGGGACAATGAGCAGTTCTTC. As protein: CASSLGGWDNEQFF.

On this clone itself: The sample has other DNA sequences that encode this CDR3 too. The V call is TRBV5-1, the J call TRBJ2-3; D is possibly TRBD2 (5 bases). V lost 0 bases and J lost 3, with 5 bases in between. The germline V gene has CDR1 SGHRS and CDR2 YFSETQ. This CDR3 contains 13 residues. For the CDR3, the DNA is TGCGCCAGCAGCTTGGGGAGGACAGATACGCAGTATTTT. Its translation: CASSLGRTDTQYF.

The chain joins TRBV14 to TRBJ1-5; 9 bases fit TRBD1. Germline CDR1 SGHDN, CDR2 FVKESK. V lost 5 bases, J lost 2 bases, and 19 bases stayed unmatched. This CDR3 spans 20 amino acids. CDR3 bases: TGTGCCAGCAGCTCTCTCCCCACAGGGGGCGACCTTCGCGGCAATCAGCCCCAGCATTTT. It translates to CASSSLPTGGDLRGNQPQHF. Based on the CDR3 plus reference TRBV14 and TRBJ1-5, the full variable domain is EAGVTQFPSHSVIEKGQTVTLRCDPISGHDNLYWYRRVMGKEIKFLLHFVKESKQDESGMPNNRFLAERTGGTYSTLKVQPAELEDSGVYFCASSSLPTGGDLRGNQPQHFGDGTRLSIL.

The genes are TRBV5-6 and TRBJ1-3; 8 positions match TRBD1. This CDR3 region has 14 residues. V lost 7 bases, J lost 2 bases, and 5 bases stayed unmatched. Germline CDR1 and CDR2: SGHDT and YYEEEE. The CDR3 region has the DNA TGTGCCAGCTTCACCAGGGGGCCTGGAAACACCATATATTTT. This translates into CASFTRGPGNTIYF.

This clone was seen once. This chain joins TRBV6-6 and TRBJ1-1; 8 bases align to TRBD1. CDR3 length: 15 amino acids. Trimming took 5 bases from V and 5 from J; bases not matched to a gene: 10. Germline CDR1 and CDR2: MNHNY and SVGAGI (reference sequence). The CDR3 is CASSRSSRGRTEAFF. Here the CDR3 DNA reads TGTGCCAGCAGTCGGTCAAGCAGGGGGCGGACTGAAGCTTTCTTT.

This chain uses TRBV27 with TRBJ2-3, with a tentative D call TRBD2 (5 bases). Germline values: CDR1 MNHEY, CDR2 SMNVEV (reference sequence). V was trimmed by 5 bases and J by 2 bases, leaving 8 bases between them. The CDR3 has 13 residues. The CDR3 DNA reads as TGTGCCAGCAGTCGAGCGGACACAGATACGCAGTATTTT. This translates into CASSRADTDTQYF.

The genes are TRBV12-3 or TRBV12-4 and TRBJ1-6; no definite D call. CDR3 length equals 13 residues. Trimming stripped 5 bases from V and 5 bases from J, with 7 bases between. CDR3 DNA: TGTGCCAGCAGTGTAATCGATAATTCACCCCTCCACTTT. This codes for CASSVIDNSPLHF.

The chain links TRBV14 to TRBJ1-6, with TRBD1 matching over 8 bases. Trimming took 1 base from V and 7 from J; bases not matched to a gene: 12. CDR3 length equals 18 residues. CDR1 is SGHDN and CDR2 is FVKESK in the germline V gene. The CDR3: CASSQVLAGGGQNSPLHF. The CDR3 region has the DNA TGTGCCAGCAGCCAAGTCTTGGCAGGGGGCGGTCAAAATTCACCCCTCCACTTT.

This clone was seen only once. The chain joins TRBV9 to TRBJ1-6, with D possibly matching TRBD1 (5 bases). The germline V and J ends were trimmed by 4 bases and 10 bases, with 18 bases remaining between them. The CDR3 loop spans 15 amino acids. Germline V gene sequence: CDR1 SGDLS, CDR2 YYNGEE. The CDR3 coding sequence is TGTGCCAGCAGCCCGGGGGGGGGAGTGAGGTCACCCCTCCACTTT. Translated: CASSPGGGVRSPLHF.

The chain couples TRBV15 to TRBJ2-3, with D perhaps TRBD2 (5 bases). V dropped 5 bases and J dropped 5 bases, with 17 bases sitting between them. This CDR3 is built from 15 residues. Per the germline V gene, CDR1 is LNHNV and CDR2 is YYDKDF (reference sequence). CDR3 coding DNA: TGTGCCACCAGCCGGAGCGGTCTTCAAAGAGATACGCAGTATTTT. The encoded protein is CATSRSGLQRDTQYF.

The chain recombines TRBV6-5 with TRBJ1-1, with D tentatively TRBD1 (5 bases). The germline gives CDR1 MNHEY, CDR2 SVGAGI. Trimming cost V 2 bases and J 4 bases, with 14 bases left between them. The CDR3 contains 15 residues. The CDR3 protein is CASSYLGVGGTEAFF. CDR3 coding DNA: TGTGCCAGCAGTTACCTGGGGGTCGGGGGCACTGAAGCTTTCTTT.